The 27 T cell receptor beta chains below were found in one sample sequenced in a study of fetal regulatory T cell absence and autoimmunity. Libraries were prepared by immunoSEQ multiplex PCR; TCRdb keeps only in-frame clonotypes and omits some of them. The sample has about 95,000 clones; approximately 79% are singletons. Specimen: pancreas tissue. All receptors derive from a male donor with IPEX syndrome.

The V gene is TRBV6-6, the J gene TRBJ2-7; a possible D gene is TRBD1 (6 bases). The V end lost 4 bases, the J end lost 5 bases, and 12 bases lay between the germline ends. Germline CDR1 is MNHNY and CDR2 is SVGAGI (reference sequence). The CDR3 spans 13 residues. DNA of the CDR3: TGTGCCAGCAGTTTACCGAGGGGGAACGAGCAGTACTTC. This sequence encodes CASSLPRGNEQYF.

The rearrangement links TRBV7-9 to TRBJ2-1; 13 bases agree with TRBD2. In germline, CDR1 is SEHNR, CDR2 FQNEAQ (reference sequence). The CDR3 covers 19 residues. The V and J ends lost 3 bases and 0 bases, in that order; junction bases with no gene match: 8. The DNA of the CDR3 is TGTGCCAGCAGCTTCCGACTAGCGGGGGGTCCCGGCTCCTACAATGAGCAGTTCTTC. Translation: CASSFRLAGGPGSYNEQFF. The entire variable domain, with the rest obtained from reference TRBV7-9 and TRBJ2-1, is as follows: DTGVSQNPRHKITKRGQNVTFRCDPISEHNRLYWYRQTLGQGPEFLTYFQNEAQLEKSRLLSDRFSAERPKGSFSTLEIQRTEQGDSAMYLCASSFRLAGGPGSYNEQFFGPGTRLTVL.

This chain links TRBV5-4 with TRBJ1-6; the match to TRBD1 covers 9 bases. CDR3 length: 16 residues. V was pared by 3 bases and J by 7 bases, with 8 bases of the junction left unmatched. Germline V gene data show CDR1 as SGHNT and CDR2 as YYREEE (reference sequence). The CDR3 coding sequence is TGTGCCAGCAGCTCAATGACAGGGGGTAGCAATTCACCCCTCCACTTT. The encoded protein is CASSSMTGGSNSPLHF.

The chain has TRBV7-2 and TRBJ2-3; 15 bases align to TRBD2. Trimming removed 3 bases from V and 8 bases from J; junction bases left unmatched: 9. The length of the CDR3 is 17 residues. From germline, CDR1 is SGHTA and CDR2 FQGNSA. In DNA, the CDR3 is TGTGCCAGCAGCTTGTCAGGACTAGCGGGAGGGCGAGGTACGCAGTATTTT. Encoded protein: CASSLSGLAGGRGTQYF.

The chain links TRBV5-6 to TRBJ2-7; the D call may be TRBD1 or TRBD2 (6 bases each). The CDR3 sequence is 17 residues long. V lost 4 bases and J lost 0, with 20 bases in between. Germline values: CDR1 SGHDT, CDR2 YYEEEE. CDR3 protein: CASSHKLGGQNSYEQYF. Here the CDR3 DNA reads TGTGCCAGCAGCCACAAACTGGGGGGACAAAACTCCTACGAGCAGTACTTC.

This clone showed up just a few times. The CDR3, as DNA: TGTGCCAGCAGGAGTTCGACTAGCAATCAGCCCCAGCATTTT. Translation: CASRSSTSNQPQHF. The chain joins TRBV2 to TRBJ1-5; D is unclear. V lost 6 bases and J 0 bases, leaving 9 bases between the germline ends. The germline gives CDR1 SNHLY, CDR2 FYNNEI. CDR3 size: 14 residues.

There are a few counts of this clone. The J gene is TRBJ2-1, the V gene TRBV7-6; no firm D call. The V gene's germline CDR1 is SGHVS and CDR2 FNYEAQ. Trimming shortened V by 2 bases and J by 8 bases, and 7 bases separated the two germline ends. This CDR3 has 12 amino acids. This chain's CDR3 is CASSLFEDEQFF. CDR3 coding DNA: TGTGCCAGCAGCTTATTCGAGGATGAGCAGTTCTTC.

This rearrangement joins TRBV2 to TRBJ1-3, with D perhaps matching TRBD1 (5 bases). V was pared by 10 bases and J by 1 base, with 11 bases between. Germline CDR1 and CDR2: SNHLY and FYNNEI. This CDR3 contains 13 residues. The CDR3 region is CAISGTSGNTIYF. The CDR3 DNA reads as TGTGCCATTTCCGGGACGTCTGGAAACACCATATATTTT.

CDR3 DNA sequence: TGTGCCAGCAGTGTGGGGTCCCCCTATAGCACAGATACGCAGTATTTT. Residues: CASSVGSPYSTDTQYF. V gene TRBV2 combines with J gene TRBJ2-3; D remains ambiguous. The CDR3 length is 16 residues. The germline V and J ends were trimmed by 4 bases and 0 bases, with 14 bases remaining between them. Germline V gene data show CDR1 as SNHLY and CDR2 as FYNNEI.

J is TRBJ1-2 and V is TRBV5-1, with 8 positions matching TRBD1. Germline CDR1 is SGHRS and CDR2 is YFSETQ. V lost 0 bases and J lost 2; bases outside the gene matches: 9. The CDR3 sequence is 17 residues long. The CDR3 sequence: CASSLVGQGGINYGYTF. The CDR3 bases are TGCGCCAGCAGCTTGGTAGGACAGGGAGGGATAAACTATGGCTACACCTTC.

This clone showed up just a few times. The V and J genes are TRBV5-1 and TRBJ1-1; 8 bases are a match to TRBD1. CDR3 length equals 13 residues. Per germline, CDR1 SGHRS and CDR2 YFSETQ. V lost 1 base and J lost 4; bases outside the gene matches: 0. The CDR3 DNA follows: TGCGCCAGCAGCTTGACAGGGGGCACTGAAGCTTTCTTT. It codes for CASSLTGGTEAFF.

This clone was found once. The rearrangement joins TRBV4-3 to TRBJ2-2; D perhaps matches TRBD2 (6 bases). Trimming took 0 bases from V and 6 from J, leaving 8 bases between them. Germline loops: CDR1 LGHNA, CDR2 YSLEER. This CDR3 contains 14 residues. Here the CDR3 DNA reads TGCGCCAGCAGCCAAGATCCGGGGGCCGGGGAGCTGTTTTTT. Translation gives CASSQDPGAGELFF.

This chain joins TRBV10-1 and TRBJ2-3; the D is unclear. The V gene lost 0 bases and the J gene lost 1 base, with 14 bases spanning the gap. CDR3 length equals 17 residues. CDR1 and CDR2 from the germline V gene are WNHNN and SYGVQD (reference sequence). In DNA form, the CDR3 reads TGCGCCAGCAGTGAGTCGAAGGTATACCGGGGCACAGATACGCAGTATTTT. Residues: CASSESKVYRGTDTQYF.

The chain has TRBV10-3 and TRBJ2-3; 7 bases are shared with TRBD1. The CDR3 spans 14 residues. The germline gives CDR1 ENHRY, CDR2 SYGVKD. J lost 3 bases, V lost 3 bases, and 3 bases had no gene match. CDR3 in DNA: TGTGCCATCAGTGACGACAGGGCGACAGATACGCAGTATTTT. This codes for CAISDDRATDTQYF.

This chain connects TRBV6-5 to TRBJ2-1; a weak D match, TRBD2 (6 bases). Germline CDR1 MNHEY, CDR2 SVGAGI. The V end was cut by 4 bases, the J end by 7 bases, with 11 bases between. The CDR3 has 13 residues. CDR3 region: CASSSELANEQFF. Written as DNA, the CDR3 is TGTGCCAGCAGTTCCGAACTAGCAAATGAGCAGTTCTTC.

The CDR3 loop reads CASRGPPAPDTQYF. CDR3 bases: TGTGCCAGTAGAGGGCCGCCTGCCCCCGATACGCAGTATTTT. The V call is TRBV19, the J call TRBJ2-3; no definite D call. This CDR3 is built from 14 residues. The V end was cut by 6 bases, the J end by 6 bases, with 16 bases between. Germline CDR1 is LNHDA and CDR2 is SQIVND (reference sequence).

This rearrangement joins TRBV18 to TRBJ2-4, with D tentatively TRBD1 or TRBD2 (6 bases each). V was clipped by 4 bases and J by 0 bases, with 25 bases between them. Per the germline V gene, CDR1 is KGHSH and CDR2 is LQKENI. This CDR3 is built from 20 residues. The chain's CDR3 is CASSRWDPWGASLAKNIQYF. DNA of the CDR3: TGTGCCAGCTCACGATGGGATCCCTGGGGGGCGTCTCTAGCCAAAAACATTCAGTACTTC.

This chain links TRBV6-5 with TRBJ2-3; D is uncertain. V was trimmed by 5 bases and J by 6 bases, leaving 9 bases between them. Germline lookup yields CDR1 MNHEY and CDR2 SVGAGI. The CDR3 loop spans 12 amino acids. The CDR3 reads CASSGPGDTQYF. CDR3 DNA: TGTGCCAGCAGTGGCCCGGGTGATACGCAGTATTTT.

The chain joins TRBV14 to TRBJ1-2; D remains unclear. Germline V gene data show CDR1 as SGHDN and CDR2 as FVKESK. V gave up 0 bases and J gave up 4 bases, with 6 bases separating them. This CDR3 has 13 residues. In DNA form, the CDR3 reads TGTGCCAGCAGCCAAGATTCCGCCTATGGCTACACCTTC. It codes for CASSQDSAYGYTF.

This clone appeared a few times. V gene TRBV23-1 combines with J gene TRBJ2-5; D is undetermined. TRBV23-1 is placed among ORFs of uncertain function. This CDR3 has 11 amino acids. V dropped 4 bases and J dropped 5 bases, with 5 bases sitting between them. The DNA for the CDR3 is TGCGCCAGCAGTCCGTGGGAGACCCAGTACTTC. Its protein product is CASSPWETQYF.

CDR3 region: CASSPRQTYYGYTF. The CDR3 DNA is TGTGCCAGCAGCCCCCGACAGACTTACTATGGCTACACCTTC. V and J are TRBV7-9 and TRBJ1-2, with D possibly matching TRBD1 (5 bases). The CDR3 is made up of 14 amino acids. Trimming removed 5 bases at V and 3 bases at J, with 13 bases between. Germline loops: CDR1 SEHNR, CDR2 FQNEAQ (reference sequence).

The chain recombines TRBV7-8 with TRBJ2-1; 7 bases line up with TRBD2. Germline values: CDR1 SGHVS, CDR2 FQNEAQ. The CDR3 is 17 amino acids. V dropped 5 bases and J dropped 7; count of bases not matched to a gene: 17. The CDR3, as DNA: TGTGCCAGCAGCCCTACCCGCCCCAGCGGGGTCGTAAATGAGCAGTTCTTC. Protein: CASSPTRPSGVVNEQFF.

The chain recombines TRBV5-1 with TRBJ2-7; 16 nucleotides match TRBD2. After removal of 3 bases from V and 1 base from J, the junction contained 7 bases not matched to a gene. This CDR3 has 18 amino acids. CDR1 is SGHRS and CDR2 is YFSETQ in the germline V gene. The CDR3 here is CASSWGLAGGPRSYEQYF. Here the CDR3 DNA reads TGCGCCAGCAGCTGGGGACTAGCGGGGGGGCCAAGGTCCTACGAGCAGTACTTC.

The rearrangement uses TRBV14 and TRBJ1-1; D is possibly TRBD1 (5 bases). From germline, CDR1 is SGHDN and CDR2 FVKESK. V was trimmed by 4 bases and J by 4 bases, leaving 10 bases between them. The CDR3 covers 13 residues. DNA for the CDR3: TGTGCCAGCAGCCGAGGGGTCTTCACTGAAGCTTTCTTT. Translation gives CASSRGVFTEAFF.

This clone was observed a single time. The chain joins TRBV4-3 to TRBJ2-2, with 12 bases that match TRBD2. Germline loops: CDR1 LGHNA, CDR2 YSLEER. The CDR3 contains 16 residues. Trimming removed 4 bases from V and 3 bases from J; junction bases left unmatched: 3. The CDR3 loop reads CASSPLAGGDTGELFF. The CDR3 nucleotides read TGCGCCAGCAGCCCCCTAGCGGGGGGGGACACCGGGGAGCTGTTTTTT.

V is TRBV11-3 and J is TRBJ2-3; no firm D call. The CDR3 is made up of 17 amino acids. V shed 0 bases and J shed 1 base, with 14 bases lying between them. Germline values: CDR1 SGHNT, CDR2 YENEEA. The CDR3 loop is CASSLDRIGVRTDTQYF. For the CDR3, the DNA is TGTGCCAGCAGCTTAGATCGAATCGGCGTTCGCACAGATACGCAGTATTTT.

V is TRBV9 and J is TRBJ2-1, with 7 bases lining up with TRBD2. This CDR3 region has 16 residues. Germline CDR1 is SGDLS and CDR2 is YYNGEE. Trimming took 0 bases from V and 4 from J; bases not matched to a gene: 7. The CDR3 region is CASSVVGRESYNEQFF. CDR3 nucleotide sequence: TGTGCCAGCAGCGTAGTAGGGCGGGAGTCATACAATGAGCAGTTCTTC.